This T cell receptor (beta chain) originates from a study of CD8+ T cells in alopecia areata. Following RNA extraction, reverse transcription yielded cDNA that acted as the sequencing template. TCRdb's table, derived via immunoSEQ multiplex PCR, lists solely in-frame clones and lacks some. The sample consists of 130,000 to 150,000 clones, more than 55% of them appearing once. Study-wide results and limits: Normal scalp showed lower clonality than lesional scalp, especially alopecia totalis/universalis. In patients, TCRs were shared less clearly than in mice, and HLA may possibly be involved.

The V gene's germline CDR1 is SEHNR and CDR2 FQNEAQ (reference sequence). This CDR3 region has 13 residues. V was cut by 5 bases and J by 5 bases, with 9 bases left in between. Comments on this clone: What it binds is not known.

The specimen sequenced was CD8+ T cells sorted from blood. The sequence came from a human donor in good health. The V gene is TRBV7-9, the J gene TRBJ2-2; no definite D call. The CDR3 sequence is CASSMLLTGELFF. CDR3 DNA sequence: TGTGCCAGCAGCATGCTCCTGACCGGGGAGCTGTTTTTT.